These 30 T cell receptor beta chains were all obtained from the same sample, sequenced in a study of T-cell reconstitution after alpha-beta-depleted transplantation in children (dated by TCRdb to about 2016). The treatment or condition label corresponds to: allogeneic hematopoietic cell transplantation with graft depleted of TCRalphabeta T cells and CD19 B cells. Libraries were constructed by PCR. Sequencing was carried out with an Illumina HiSeq 2500. To normalize quantification of the TCRbeta repertoire, the TCR libraries were built with molecular barcoding that relied on unique molecular identifiers. TCRdb itself trimmed the public reads at Q25 with fastp, ran MiXCR and retained productive beta chains. Entries are consolidated by CDR3 protein sequence, retaining the most common genes and DNA. This sample has some 450,000 distinct CDR3 sequences in its table, and approximately 41% of those were observed once. The top ten clonotypes cover around 29% of the sample.

Sequenced here: PBMCs, sampled before TCRalphabeta/CD19-depleted stem cell transplant. Receptor source: a girl aged 2 to 9 with aplastic anemia, due to receive a stem cell transplant.

In this sample, this clonotype turned up many times. This chain links TRBV29-1 with TRBJ2-7; D gene uncertain. V lost 3 bases and J 0 bases, leaving 12 bases between the germline ends. Germline lookup yields CDR1 SQVTM and CDR2 ANQGSEA. This CDR3 spans 14 amino acids. The CDR3 region is CSVDIGGPSYEQYF. The CDR3, as DNA: TGCAGCGTTGACATCGGTGGCCCCTCCTACGAGCAGTACTTC.

This clonotype was seen a handful of times. The V call is TRBV6-1, the J call TRBJ2-5, with D perhaps matching TRBD2 (7 bases). V dropped 6 bases and J dropped 5 bases, with 22 bases sitting between them. The CDR3 is 16 amino acids. Germline assignment: CDR1 MNHNS and CDR2 SASEGT. CDR3 sequence: CASRGLMGGRVETQYF. In DNA, the CDR3 is TGTGCCAGCAGGGGGCTAATGGGGGGGCGTGTCGAGACCCAGTACTTC.

This clonotype showed up just a few times. This chain's CDR3 is CASSYSAGRETQYF. Written as DNA, the CDR3 is TGTGCCAGCAGTTACTCCGCGGGACGAGAGACCCAGTACTTC. The chain combines TRBV6-5 with TRBJ2-5; D perhaps matches TRBD2 (6 bases). The CDR3 has 14 amino acids. V was trimmed by 0 bases and J by 4 bases, leaving 9 bases between them. Per the germline V gene, CDR1 is MNHEY and CDR2 is SVGAGI.

This clonotype was detected only once. The V and J genes are TRBV7-8 and TRBJ1-5, with D tentatively TRBD1 (5 bases). CDR1 and CDR2 (germline): SGHVS, FQNEAQ. The CDR3 covers 17 residues. Trimming took off 4 bases at V and 4 bases at J, with 20 bases between the two ends. CDR3 coding DNA: TGTGCCAGCAGCTCCCGCGCCGGGACCCGGGGGAATCAGCCCCAGCATTTT. Translated: CASSSRAGTRGNQPQHF. Drawing the rest from reference TRBV7-8 and TRBJ1-5, the complete variable domain is GAGVSQSPRYKVAKRGQDVALRCDPISGHVSLFWYQQALGQGPEFLTYFQNEAQLDKSGLPSDRFFAERPEGSVSTLKIQRTQQEDSAVYLCASSSRAGTRGNQPQHFGDGTRLSIL.

This clonotype was recorded at least ten times. The chain couples TRBV15 to TRBJ2-3; D is possibly TRBD1 (7 bases). V was pared by 5 bases and J by 3 bases, with 15 bases between. Germline CDR1 and CDR2: LNHNV and YYDKDF (reference sequence). The CDR3 consists of 15 residues. CDR3 protein: CATSWTGGGTDTQYF. The CDR3 nucleotides are TGTGCCACCAGCTGGACAGGAGGAGGGACAGATACGCAGTATTTT.

The chain uses TRBV7-3 and TRBJ2-5; D call uncertain. This CDR3 spans 13 amino acids. The V end was cut by 5 bases, the J end by 5 bases, with 12 bases between. The germline CDR1 and CDR2 sequences are SGHTA and FQGTGA. The CDR3 sequence is CASSRDRHETQYF. The CDR3 coding sequence is TGTGCCAGCAGCCGAGATAGGCACGAGACCCAGTACTTC.

This chain uses TRBV29-1 with TRBJ2-3; D is perhaps TRBD1 (6 bases). The length of the CDR3 is 11 residues. V lost 6 bases and J 6 bases, leaving 10 bases between the germline ends. Per the germline V gene, CDR1 is SQVTM and CDR2 is ANQGSEA. For the CDR3, the DNA is TGCAGCGTCGCAAGGGGGGATACGCAGTATTTT. This encodes CSVARGDTQYF.

The sample holds many counts of this clonotype. V and J are TRBV4-3 and TRBJ2-3, with D perhaps TRBD1 or TRBD2 (6 bases each). V lost 3 bases and J 5 bases, leaving 15 bases between the germline ends. Germline CDR1 and CDR2: LGHNA and YSLEER. This CDR3 comprises 15 residues. CDR3 amino acids: CASSQPGGAGDTQYF. Written as DNA, the CDR3 is TGCGCCAGCAGCCAGCCCGGGGGCGCGGGAGATACGCAGTATTTT.

The chain joins TRBV13 to TRBJ1-4; no clear D. Germline V gene data show CDR1 as PRHDT and CDR2 as FYEKMQ (reference sequence). Trimming cost V 5 bases and J 8 bases, with 12 bases left between them. CDR3 length equals 13 residues. CDR3 DNA sequence: TGTGCCAGCAGCCCGCAGAATGCAGAAAAACTGTTTTTT. Protein: CASSPQNAEKLFF.

This clonotype turned up a few times. The genes are TRBV27 and TRBJ2-1; D ambiguous. The CDR3 contains 14 residues. Trimming cost V 5 bases and J 8 bases, with 16 bases left between them. CDR1 MNHEY and CDR2 SMNVEV come from the germline V gene (reference sequence). The CDR3 region has the DNA TGTGCCAGCAGTATTGAAGAGAGTAACTATGAGCAGTTCTTC. Encoded protein: CASSIEESNYEQFF.

The chain couples TRBV9 to TRBJ2-5; no reliable D call. V was pared by 1 base and J by 4 bases, with 5 bases between. Germline V gene sequence: CDR1 SGDLS, CDR2 YYNGEE. The CDR3 spans 12 residues. This chain's CDR3 is CASSVKGETQYF. Here the CDR3 DNA reads TGTGCCAGCAGCGTAAAAGGAGAGACCCAGTACTTC. Based on the CDR3 plus reference TRBV9 and TRBJ2-5, the full variable domain is DSGVTQTPKHLITATGQRVTLRCSPRSGDLSVYWYQQSLDQGLQFLIQYYNGEERAKGNILERFSAQQFPDLHSELNLSSLELGDSALYFCASSVKGETQYFGPGTRLLVL.

The chain recombines TRBV7-9 with TRBJ2-1; no reliable D call. The CDR3 runs to 17 residues. V lost 1 base, J lost 6 bases, and 19 bases lay in between. The germline CDR1 and CDR2 sequences are SEHNR and FQNEAQ (reference sequence). The CDR3 is CASSLGPLSLELNEQFF. The CDR3 nucleotides read TGTGCCAGCAGCTTAGGCCCACTTAGCCTCGAGCTCAATGAGCAGTTCTTC.

The chain carries TRBV7-2 and TRBJ2-5; D unclear. CDR1 is SGHTA, CDR2 FQGNSA, per germline. The germline V and J ends were trimmed by 7 bases and 0 bases, with 18 bases remaining between them. This CDR3 comprises 16 residues. CDR3 sequence (DNA): TGTGCCAGCACCTACCCGGCAAGAAGGGACCAAGAGACCCAGTACTTC. Translating it yields CASTYPARRDQETQYF.

This chain connects TRBV27 to TRBJ1-1; TRBD1 matches at 9 bases. Trimming at V came to 7 bases and at J to 8 bases, leaving 11 bases not matched to a gene. Looked up from germline, CDR1 is MNHEY and CDR2 is SMNVEV (reference sequence). The CDR3 extends over 14 amino acids. CDR3 sequence reads: CASNPQGAATEAFF. CDR3 DNA: TGTGCCAGCAATCCACAGGGGGCGGCCACCGAAGCTTTCTTT.

This clonotype was recorded a few times. The chain is built from TRBV20-1 and TRBJ2-2, with a possible D match to TRBD2 (5 bases). V dropped 2 bases and J dropped 5 bases, with 9 bases sitting between them. Germline V lookup: CDR1 DFQATT, CDR2 SNEGSKA (reference sequence). The CDR3 loop spans 13 amino acids. The CDR3 DNA reads TGCAGTGCTAGAATGGAGGAGACCGGGGAGCTGTTTTTT. Residues: CSARMEETGELFF.

CDR3 loop: CASTPHPVYGYTF. The CDR3 DNA is TGTGCCAGCACCCCACATCCTGTCTATGGCTACACCTTC. This chain links TRBV6-1 with TRBJ1-2; no clear D. CDR3 length: 13 residues. Germline V gene data show CDR1 as MNHNS and CDR2 as SASEGT. Trimming took 7 bases from V and 4 from J, leaving 13 bases between them.

This clonotype occurred a few times. V is TRBV12-3 or TRBV12-4 and J is TRBJ2-5; a possible D gene is TRBD1 (5 bases). This CDR3 region has 14 residues. V shed 5 bases and J shed 2 bases, with 12 bases lying between them. The chain's CDR3 is CASSPPRGQETQYF. CDR3 nucleotide sequence: TGTGCCAGCAGTCCCCCTAGGGGACAAGAGACCCAGTACTTC.

In its sample, this clonotype was seen many times. This rearrangement joins TRBV4-2 to TRBJ2-3; 9 bases agree with TRBD2. Germline V lookup: CDR1 LGHNA, CDR2 YNFKEQ. J gave up 1 base and V 0 bases, and 2 bases lay outside the gene matches. The CDR3 consists of 16 residues. The CDR3 DNA is TGTGCCAGCAGCCAAGATAGGACTAGCGGCACAGATACGCAGTATTTT. It specifies CASSQDRTSGTDTQYF.

This clonotype is a singleton in its sample. The chain carries TRBV5-1 and TRBJ1-1, with TRBD1 as a possible D gene (5 bases). CDR1 is SGHRS, CDR2 YFSETQ, per germline. The CDR3 extends over 16 amino acids. Trimming cost V 3 bases and J 3 bases, with 18 bases left between them. DNA for the CDR3: TGCGCCAGCAGCTCTGGGATTTTTTTAGGGGACACTGAAGCTTTCTTT. It codes for CASSSGIFLGDTEAFF.

This sequence joins TRBV10-3 and TRBJ2-2; D gene unclear. Between the trimmed V and J ends, which lost 0 bases and 6 bases, there was a span of 2 bases. CDR1 ENHRY and CDR2 SYGVKD come from the germline V gene. CDR3 length: 12 residues. The DNA for the CDR3 is TGTGCCATCAGTGAGTCCCCCGGGGAGCTGTTTTTT. Residues: CAISESPGELFF.

The chain is built from TRBV7-9 and TRBJ2-5, with 8 bases fitting TRBD1. This CDR3 spans 14 amino acids. Germline V gene sequence: CDR1 SEHNR, CDR2 FQNEAQ (reference sequence). V was pared by 5 bases and J by 3 bases, with 5 bases of the junction left unmatched. The CDR3 is CASSPQTGEETQYF. The CDR3 coding sequence is TGTGCCAGCAGCCCACAGACAGGGGAAGAGACCCAGTACTTC.

This chain uses TRBV5-1 with TRBJ2-7; D unresolved. Looked up from germline, CDR1 is SGHRS and CDR2 is YFSETQ. V was cut by 6 bases and J by 5 bases, with 18 bases left in between. The CDR3 is 14 amino acids. CDR3: CASKVLPSDHEQYF. The CDR3 DNA reads as TGCGCCAGCAAAGTTCTCCCCTCAGACCACGAGCAGTACTTC.

Turning to this clonotype: Being one base from a much bigger clone, this may be a read error. This chain joins TRBV29-1 and TRBJ1-2; 7 nucleotides line up with TRBD1. This CDR3 spans 17 amino acids. Germline V gene data show CDR1 as SQVTM and CDR2 as ANQGSEA. CDR3 bases: TGCAGCACCGGATTACAGAACCCGACAGGGATAAACTATGGCGACACCTTC. This codes for CSTGLQNPTGINYGDTF.

In regard to this clonotype: Sequence at one end of the junction differs from germline and may be a read error. The genes are TRBV5-1 and TRBJ2-3; the D gene is possibly TRBD2 (6 bases). This CDR3 has 15 residues. Germline V CDR1 and CDR2: SGHRS, YFSETQ. The CDR3 DNA sequence: TGCGCCAGCAGCTTGCTGCCCCCCCCGGGGGATACGCAGTATTTC. Its protein is CASSLLPPPGDTQYF.

About this clonotype itself: Since a much larger clone is just one base distant, this may be a read error. The rearrangement uses TRBV3-1 and TRBJ2-1; no clear D. Germline CDR1 and CDR2: LGHDT and YNNKEL (reference sequence). The CDR3 sequence is 13 residues long. The CDR3 loop reads CAISQFLYNEQFF. CDR3 coding DNA: TGTGCCATCAGCCAATTTTTGTACAATGAGCAGTTCTTC.

This chain joins TRBV5-4 and TRBJ2-3, with D perhaps TRBD1 (6 bases). V was trimmed by 6 bases and J by 5 bases, leaving 13 bases between them. Per germline, CDR1 SGHNT and CDR2 YYREEE (reference sequence). The CDR3 consists of 13 residues. CDR3 region: CASKGRGKDTQYF. The CDR3 DNA reads TGTGCCAGCAAGGGCAGGGGAAAAGATACGCAGTATTTT.

Note on this clonotype: This may arise from a read error, as a much more abundant clone is one base away. The chain combines TRBV12-3 or TRBV12-4 with TRBJ2-7; TRBD1 matches at 9 bases. The CDR3 consists of 16 residues. For the CDR3, the DNA is TGTCCCAGCAGTTCGTCCCCCGGGACAGGGCGCCCGGAGCAGTACTTC. Translated: CPSSSSPGTGRPEQYF.

This clonotype was seen repeatedly, ten times or more. The chain recombines TRBV5-1 with TRBJ2-5; no reliable D call. CDR3 length equals 12 residues. The V end was cut by 0 bases, the J end by 5 bases, with 5 bases between. The germline V gene has CDR1 SGHRS and CDR2 YFSETQ. The CDR3 spells CASSLARETQYF. In nucleotides, the CDR3 is TGCGCCAGCAGCTTGGCCAGGGAGACCCAGTACTTC.

This clonotype has more than one count but fewer than ten. This sequence joins TRBV20-1 and TRBJ1-4; D not certain. In germline, CDR1 is DFQATT, CDR2 SNEGSKA (reference sequence). This CDR3 has 15 residues. V lost 0 bases to trimming and J lost 2 bases, with 10 bases between them. CDR3 region: CSARDPRGTNEKLFF. The CDR3 DNA sequence: TGCAGTGCTAGAGATCCCCGGGGTACTAATGAAAAACTGTTTTTT.

The chain is built from TRBV7-9 and TRBJ1-4; 7 positions agree with TRBD1. Germline trimming cut 2 bases from V and 8 bases from J; bases unmatched to any gene: 11. The CDR3 has 16 amino acids. CDR1 is SEHNR, CDR2 FQNEAQ, per germline (reference sequence). The CDR3 sequence is CASSLSYGQEAEKLFF. DNA of the CDR3: TGTGCCAGCAGCTTATCCTATGGACAGGAGGCCGAAAAACTGTTTTTT.